This section outlines one T cell receptor (beta chain) sequence together with its context. No antigen is known for it. TCR beta libraries were made by quantitative 5'-RACE with molecular barcodes. TCRdb passed the 5' RACE reads through MiXCR, listing each CDR3 protein once. Counted here are a few hundred thousand distinct CDR3 sequences, roughly 18% occurring once; the ten biggest clones make up about 42%. The data originate from a study of CD8 T cells in ankylosing spondylitis. Findings and caveats of the study: Among TCR beta sequences, a motif of eight highly homologous variants appeared characteristic of ankylosing spondylitis blood. The study looked at matched synovial fluid samples from ankylosing spondylitis patients. Disease-linked clones were reported to be significantly enriched there.

After removal of 5 bases from V and 0 bases from J, the junction contained 1 base not matched to a gene. The CDR3 is made up of 13 amino acids. In germline, CDR1 is SGHDT, CDR2 YYEEEE. The sequenced sample was blood, either unsorted or a sorted T cell fraction (not recorded which). V gene TRBV5-6 combines with J gene TRBJ1-1, with 7 bases lining up with TRBD1. The clonotype originates from a male donor with ankylosing spondylitis. The CDR3 DNA reads as TGTGCCAGCAGGGGGACAGTGAACACTGAAGCTTTCTTT. Translating it yields CASRGTVNTEAFF.